Listed below are T cell receptor beta chains from one sample, sequenced in a study of cytomegalovirus exposure and HLA in healthy donors. Measured with immunoSEQ multiplex PCR; TCRdb has only the in-frame clones, and not every one. The sample shows over 130,000 clones, around 60% of them seen only once. Specimen: PBMCs. The receptors stem from a woman aged 60-75 years in good health and CMV-seropositive. The conserved cysteine and the conserved F or W are not part of the CDR3 here. Clone size appears in some rows only: once, few, many, or a class for an expanded clone.

size,V,CDR3
-,TRBV7-3,ASSPYSNTGELF
-,TRBV6-1,ASTLGQLGNYGYT
-,TRBV2,ASSRDRDSNQPQH
-,TRBV28,ASSRPGKAKNIQY
-,TRBV7-9,SSSLGAGRNEQY
-,TRBV28,ASSSSAGGRTDTQY
-,TRBV19,ASSMAGGPQY
few,TRBV10-3,AISETGGLPQH
-,TRBV6-5,ASSPGVISGYT
-,TRBV7-2,ASSLGGLTGGNEKLF
-,TRBV19,ASIERDGNEQF
few,TRBV15,ATSRAPGGRNQETQY
-,TRBV4-3,ASSQEAGGAGELF
once,TRBV6-6,ASSRTADANYGYT
few,TRBV7-3,ASSPTPSGSPLGTQY
-,TRBV5-6,ASSIGQGYGYT
few,TRBV13,ASSFLLAGKETQY
-,TRBV28,ASRLLGGSGANVLT